What follows is one T cell receptor (beta chain) and its context. In the original processing: Amplification of reference gene primers provided the estimated nucleated cell counts. The table came from immunoSEQ multiplex PCR; TCRdb's copy has only in-frame clones and leaves some out. V and J calls and clone size are given by that table; D and trimming were obtained from the DNA. In the table there are some 15,000 clones, around four fifths of which are singletons. The sample comes from a study of blood T cell repertoires in COVID-19. Overall study context: Whether acute or convalescent, the COVID-19 samples came from the United States, Italy and Spain. In each case, the material was cDNA or gDNA derived from T cells, B-cell-depleted T cells, or PBMCs.

CDR3 size: 18 residues. The germline V and J ends were trimmed by 0 bases and 2 bases, with 17 bases remaining between them. Germline CDR1 is LGHNA and CDR2 is YNFKEQ. The specimen sequenced was peripheral blood. The sequence was obtained from a woman aged 60-75 years with acute or convalescent COVID-19. The genes are TRBV4-2 and TRBJ1-5; a possible D gene is TRBD1 (6 bases). In DNA form, the CDR3 reads TGTGCCAGCAGCCAAGAGGTAGGGAAGGGGGTAGGCAATCAGCCCCAGCATTTT. It encodes CASSQEVGKGVGNQPQHF.